This TCR beta chain was captured in a study of regulatory T cells in long-lasting Graves disease. CDR1 MNHEY and CDR2 SVGAGI come from the germline V gene. This CDR3 region has 14 residues. The germline V and J ends were trimmed by 2 bases and 5 bases, with 13 bases remaining between them. Relying on iRepertoire HTBI primers and Arm-PCR of CDR3 regions, the team built TCR beta libraries. TCRdb itself ran the multiplex PCR reads through MiXCR, one entry per CDR3 protein. The sample has under 450,000 distinct CDR3 sequences, roughly 16% seen once. Time point described: newly diagnosed GD, antithyroid drugs for less than 3 months. Following extraction of RNA from PBMCs, that RNA was used to make the TCR library. This clonotype was seen at least ten times. This sample also belongs to another study, concerning T cells in Graves' hyperthyroidism and ophthalmopathy. That study reports: Appearing also in blood were most of the thyroid clonotypes expanded above 0.001.

This clonotype originated in a woman aged 18-29 years with Graves disease. The specimen was peripheral blood mononuclear cells (PBMCs), collected at new diagnosis, from a patient treated with antithyroid drugs. J is TRBJ2-7 and V is TRBV6-5; TRBD1 is a possible D gene (6 bases). The CDR3 DNA reads as TGTGCCAGCAGTTACCTCGAGGGGGACCACGAGCAGTACTTC. Protein sequence: CASSYLEGDHEQYF.